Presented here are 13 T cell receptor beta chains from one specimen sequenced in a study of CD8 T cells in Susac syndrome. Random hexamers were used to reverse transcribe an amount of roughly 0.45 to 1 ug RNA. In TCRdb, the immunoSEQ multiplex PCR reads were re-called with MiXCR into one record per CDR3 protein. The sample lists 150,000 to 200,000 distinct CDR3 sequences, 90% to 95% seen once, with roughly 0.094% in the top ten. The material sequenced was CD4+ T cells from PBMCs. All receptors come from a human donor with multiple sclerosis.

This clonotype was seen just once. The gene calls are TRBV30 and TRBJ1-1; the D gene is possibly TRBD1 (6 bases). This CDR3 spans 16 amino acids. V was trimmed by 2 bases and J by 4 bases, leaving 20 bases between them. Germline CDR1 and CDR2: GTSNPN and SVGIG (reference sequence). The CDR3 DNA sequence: TGTGCCTGGAGTCCGGGGGCGGGGAGGGTAGGCACTGAAGCTTTCTTT. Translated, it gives CAWSPGAGRVGTEAFF.

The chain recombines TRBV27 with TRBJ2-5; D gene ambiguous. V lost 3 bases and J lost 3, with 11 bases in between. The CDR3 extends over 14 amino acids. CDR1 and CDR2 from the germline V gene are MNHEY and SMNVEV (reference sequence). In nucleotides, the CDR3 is TGTGCCAGCAGTTTTCTCTCTGCTAAAGAGACCCAGTACTTC. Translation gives CASSFLSAKETQYF.

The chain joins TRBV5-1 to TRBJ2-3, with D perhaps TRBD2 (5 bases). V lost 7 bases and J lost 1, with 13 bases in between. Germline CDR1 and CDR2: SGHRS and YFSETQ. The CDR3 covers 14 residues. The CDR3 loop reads CASGRDLGTDTQYF. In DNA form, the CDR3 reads TGCGCCAGCGGACGGGATCTGGGCACAGATACGCAGTATTTT.

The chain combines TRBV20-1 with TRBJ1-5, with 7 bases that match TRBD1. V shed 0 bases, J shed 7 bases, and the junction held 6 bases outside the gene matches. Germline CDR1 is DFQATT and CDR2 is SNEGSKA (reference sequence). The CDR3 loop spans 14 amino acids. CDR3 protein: CSARDRRGQQPQHF. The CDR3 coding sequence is TGCAGTGCTAGAGATCGTAGGGGGCAGCAGCCCCAGCATTTT.

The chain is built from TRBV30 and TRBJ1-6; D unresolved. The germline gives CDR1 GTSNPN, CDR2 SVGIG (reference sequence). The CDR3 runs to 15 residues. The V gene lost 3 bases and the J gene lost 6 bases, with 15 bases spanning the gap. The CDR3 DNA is TGTGCCTGGAGCCCCGGTGGCAGGTCTAATTCACCCCTCCACTTT. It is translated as CAWSPGGRSNSPLHF.

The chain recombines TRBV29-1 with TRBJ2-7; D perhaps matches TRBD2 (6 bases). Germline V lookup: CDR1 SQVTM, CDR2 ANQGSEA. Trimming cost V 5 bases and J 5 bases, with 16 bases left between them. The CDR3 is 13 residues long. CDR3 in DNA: TGCAGCGTTCGAAGGGACCCGGGGGACGAGCAGTACTTC. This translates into CSVRRDPGDEQYF.

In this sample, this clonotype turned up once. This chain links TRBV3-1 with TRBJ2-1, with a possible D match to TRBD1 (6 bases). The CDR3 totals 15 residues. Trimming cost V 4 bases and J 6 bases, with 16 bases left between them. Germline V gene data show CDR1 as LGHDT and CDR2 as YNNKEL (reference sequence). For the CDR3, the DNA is TGTGCCAGCAGCCTGGCCAGGGGCGATTTCAATGAGCAGTTCTTC. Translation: CASSLARGDFNEQFF.

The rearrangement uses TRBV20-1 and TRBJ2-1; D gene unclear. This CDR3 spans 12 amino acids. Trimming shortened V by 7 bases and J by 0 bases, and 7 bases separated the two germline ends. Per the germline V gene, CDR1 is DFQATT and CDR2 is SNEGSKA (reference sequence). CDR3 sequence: CSGGSSYNEQFF. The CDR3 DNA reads TGCAGTGGCGGTTCCTCCTACAATGAGCAGTTCTTC.

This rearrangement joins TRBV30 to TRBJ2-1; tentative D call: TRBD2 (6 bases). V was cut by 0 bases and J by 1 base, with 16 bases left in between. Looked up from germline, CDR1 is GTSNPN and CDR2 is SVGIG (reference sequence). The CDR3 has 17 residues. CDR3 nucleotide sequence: TGTGCCTGGAGTGTAGGGCTAGCGTCAAGGTCCTACAATGAGCAGTTCTTC. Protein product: CAWSVGLASRSYNEQFF.

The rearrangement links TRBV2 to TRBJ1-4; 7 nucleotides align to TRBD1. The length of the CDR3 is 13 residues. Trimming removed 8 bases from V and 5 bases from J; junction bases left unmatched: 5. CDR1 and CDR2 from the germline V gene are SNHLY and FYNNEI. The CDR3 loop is CASYRDRNEKLFF. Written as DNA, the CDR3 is TGTGCCAGCTACCGGGACAGAAATGAAAAACTGTTTTTT.

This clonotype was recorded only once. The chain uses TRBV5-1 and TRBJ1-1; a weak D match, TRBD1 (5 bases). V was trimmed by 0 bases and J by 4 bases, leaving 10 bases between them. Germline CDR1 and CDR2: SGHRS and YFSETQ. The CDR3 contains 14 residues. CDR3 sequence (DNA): TGCGCCAGCAGCTTGGCAGGGTTTGGCACTGAAGCTTTCTTT. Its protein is CASSLAGFGTEAFF.

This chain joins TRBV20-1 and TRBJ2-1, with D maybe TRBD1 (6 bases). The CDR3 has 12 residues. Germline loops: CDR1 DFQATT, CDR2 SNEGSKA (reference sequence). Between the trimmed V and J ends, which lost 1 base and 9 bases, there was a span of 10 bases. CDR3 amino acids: CSARAPGAEQFF. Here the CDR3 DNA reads TGCAGTGCTAGAGCCCCAGGGGCTGAGCAGTTCTTC.

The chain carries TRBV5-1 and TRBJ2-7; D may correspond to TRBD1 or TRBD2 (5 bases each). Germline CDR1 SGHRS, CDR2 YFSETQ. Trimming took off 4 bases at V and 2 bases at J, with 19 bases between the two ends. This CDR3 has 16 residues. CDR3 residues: CASSPGTPPATYEQYF. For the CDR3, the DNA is TGCGCCAGCAGCCCTGGGACCCCCCCAGCCACCTACGAGCAGTACTTC.